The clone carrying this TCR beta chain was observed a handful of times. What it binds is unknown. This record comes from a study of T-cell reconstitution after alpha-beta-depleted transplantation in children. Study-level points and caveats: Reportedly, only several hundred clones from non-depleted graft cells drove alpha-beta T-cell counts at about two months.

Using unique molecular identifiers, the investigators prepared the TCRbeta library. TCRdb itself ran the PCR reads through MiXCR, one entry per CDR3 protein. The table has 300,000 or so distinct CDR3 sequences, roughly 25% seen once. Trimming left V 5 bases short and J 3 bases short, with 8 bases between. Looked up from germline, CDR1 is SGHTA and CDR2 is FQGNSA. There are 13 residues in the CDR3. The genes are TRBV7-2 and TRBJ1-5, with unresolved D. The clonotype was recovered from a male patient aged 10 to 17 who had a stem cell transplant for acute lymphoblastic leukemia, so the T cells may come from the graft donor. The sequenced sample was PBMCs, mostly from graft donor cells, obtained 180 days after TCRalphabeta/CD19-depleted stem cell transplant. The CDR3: CASSLTPNQPQHF. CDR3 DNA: TGTGCCAGCAGCCTGACCCCCAATCAGCCCCAGCATTTT.